This TCR beta chain was captured in a study of blood T cell repertoires in COVID-19. This table comes from immunoSEQ multiplex PCR, and its TCRdb copy is limited to in-frame clones, with some not included. The sample gives approximately 210,000 clones, 85% to 90% of which show up once; roughly 10% is in the top ten. Per germline, CDR1 SGDLS and CDR2 YYNGEE. V was trimmed by 4 bases and J by 6 bases, leaving 17 bases between them. The CDR3 runs 15 residues. The sequenced material came from peripheral blood. This TCR came from a man aged 45-60 years with COVID-19, enrolled during active disease. The chain employs TRBV9 and TRBJ2-1; the D gene is possibly TRBD2 (6 bases). The CDR3 reads CASSLRVAEGNEQFF. The CDR3 DNA reads as TGTGCCAGCAGCCTCAGGGTCGCGGAGGGCAATGAGCAGTTCTTC.